Below, one T cell receptor beta chain is given with its context. Its antigen remains unknown. Germline values: CDR1 MNHEY, CDR2 SVGAGI. V was cut by 0 bases and J by 4 bases, with 15 bases left in between. The CDR3 runs to 16 residues. The sample comes from a study of cytomegalovirus exposure and HLA in healthy donors. Overall study findings and caveats: Later analysis demonstrated an association between a missense DCLRE1C variant and TCR beta V- and J-gene trimming. A highly shared variant cluster was judged a likely technical artifact. Testing in vitro showed a few CMV-associated chains specific for CMV antigens. Later analysis suggested most CMV-associated TCR beta chains were HLA-restricted.

Primers included in the PCR were 60 Vbeta and 13 Jbeta primers. Only in-frame clones appear in the TCRdb table, and some are missing; sequencing was by immunoSEQ multiplex PCR. Counted here are about 110,000 clones, roughly 80% occurring once; the ten biggest clones make up roughly 8.6%. The sequenced material came from PBMCs. This TCR was recovered from a woman in her forties in good health and CMV-seropositive. The chain uses TRBV6-5 and TRBJ1-1; D might be TRBD1 (5 bases). The CDR3: CASSYSRGKGGTEAFF. The DNA for the CDR3 is TGTGCCAGCAGTTACTCCCGGGGGAAAGGAGGCACTGAAGCTTTCTTT.